This is a list of T cell receptor beta chains from one sample in a study of blood T cells in healthy people across ages. TCRdb fed the 5' RACE reads into MiXCR, producing one record per CDR3 protein. The table has about 1.5 million distinct CDR3 sequences, around 40% seen once. The sample consisted of blood. The receptors derive from a woman under 30 in good health. The CDR3 runs from the conserved cysteine through the conserved F or W. The D gene is left open where the match is weak. Size is omitted from some rows. Given values are once, few, many or a class for expanded clones.

>TRBJ1-1|TRBV20-1|few|-
CSAFPGTSTVGFF
TGCAGTGCTTTCCCCGGGACCTCAACTGTCGGTTTCTTT
>TRBJ2-3|TRBV12-3/TRBV12-4|-|-
CASTPAPGSTDTQYF
TGTGCCAGCACCCCAGCCCCGGGCAGTACAGATACGCAGTATTTT
>TRBJ2-7|TRBV20-1|-|-
CSARGGFITYEQYF
TGCAGTGCTAGAGGGGGATTTATCACCTACGAGCAGTACTTC
>TRBJ1-1|TRBV5-1|-|TRBD1
CASSDPGGGAEAFF
TGCGCCAGCAGCGACCCAGGGGGCGGCGCTGAAGCTTTCTTT
>TRBJ2-2|TRBV20-1|-|TRBD1
CSARDRAGTGWAGELFF
TGCAGTGCTAGAGATCGCGCCGGGACAGGGTGGGCCGGGGAGCTGTTTTTT
>TRBJ2-7|TRBV20-1|-|-
CSAARSYNEQYF
TGCAGTGCTGCACGATCGTACAATGAGCAGTACTTC
>TRBJ1-2|TRBV6-1|-|TRBD1
CASTGQATIGGYTF
TGTGCCAGCACCGGACAGGCCACTATCGGTGGCTACACCTTC
>TRBJ2-7|TRBV29-1|few|TRBD2
CSVYKGLATTGEQYF
TGCAGCGTTTATAAGGGACTAGCTACCACGGGGGAGCAGTACTTC
>TRBJ2-5|TRBV4-2|few|-
CASSRVYQETQYF
TGTGCCAGCAGCCGAGTCTACCAAGAGACCCAGTACTTC
>TRBJ2-2|TRBV7-2|-|-
CANPLGGTSTGELFF
TGTGCCAACCCTTTGGGGGGCACTAGCACCGGGGAGCTGTTTTTT
>TRBJ2-3|TRBV7-2|-|-
CASSLLAPTTDTQYF
TGTGCCAGCAGCTTGCTAGCGCCCACCACAGATACGCAGTATTTT
>TRBJ1-4|TRBV28|few|TRBD1
CASSDRTGPNEKLFF
TGTGCCAGCAGTGACCGGACAGGGCCCAATGAAAAACTGTTTTTT
>TRBJ2-7|TRBV2|-|TRBD1
CATVHPGQGIYEQYF
TGTGCCACCGTACATCCGGGACAGGGGATTTACGAGCAGTACTTC
>TRBJ1-2|TRBV7-8|once|-
CASASGTFGGGYTF
TGTGCCAGCGCCTCCGGGACATTCGGCGGTGGCTACACCTTC
>TRBJ1-2|TRBV20-1|few|-
CSAWGPAGGYTF
TGCAGTGCTTGGGGGCCCGCAGGTGGCTACACCTTC
>TRBJ2-1|TRBV4-1|-|TRBD1
CASSQDPRTGMDDEQFF
TGCGCCAGCAGCCAAGATCCCCGGACAGGGATGGACGATGAGCAGTTCTTC
>TRBJ2-1|TRBV9|-|-
CVSGVGQGLALPYNEQFF
TGTGTCAGCGGCGTCGGACAGGGACTAGCCCTACCGTACAATGAGCAGTTCTTC
>TRBJ2-7|TRBV27|-|TRBD2
CASKRRTSVGGLHEQYF
TGTGCCAGCAAGAGAAGGACTAGCGTGGGAGGGCTCCACGAGCAGTACTTC
>TRBJ2-7|TRBV7-2|many|-
CASSLVVGTYEQYF
TGTGCCAGCAGCTTAGTGGTAGGCACCTACGAGCAGTACTTC
>TRBJ2-7|TRBV4-2|-|-
CASSQDIPLTASYEQYF
TGTGCCAGCAGCCAAGATATCCCCCTGACAGCGTCCTACGAGCAGTACTTC
>TRBJ1-3|TRBV7-2|-|-
CASRPINSGNTIYF
TGTGCCAGCAGACCGATCAACTCTGGAAACACCATATATTTT
>TRBJ2-3|TRBV4-1|few|TRBD2
CASSQEESSGGNTDTQYF
TGCGCCAGCAGCCAAGAGGAGTCTAGCGGGGGAAACACAGATACGCAGTATTTT
>TRBJ2-7|TRBV6-2/TRBV6-3|-|-
CGSSTLRGPHYEQYF
TGTGGCAGCAGCACGTTACGAGGCCCCCACTACGAGCAGTACTTC
>TRBJ1-1|TRBV5-5|-|TRBD1
CASRFGQESEAFF
TGTGCCAGCAGATTCGGACAGGAAAGTGAAGCTTTCTTT
>TRBJ2-1|TRBV12-3/TRBV12-4|-|-
CASSSGWAGQFF
TGTGCCAGCAGTTCCGGATGGGCGGGGCAGTTCTTC
>TRBJ1-2|TRBV7-2|-|-
CASSHGDTRNYGYTF
TGTGCCAGCAGCCACGGGGACACCCGGAACTATGGCTACACCTTC
>TRBJ1-1|TRBV7-2|-|-
CASSLALAGGEAFF
TGTGCCAGCAGCTTAGCTCTAGCGGGGGGTGAAGCTTTCTTT
>TRBJ2-1|TRBV6-2/TRBV6-3|few|-
CASSYPRLANLANEQFF
TGTGCCAGCAGTTACCCGCGGCTAGCTAATCTCGCCAATGAGCAGTTCTTC
>TRBJ1-1|TRBV9|-|-
CASSVVPGAGAEAFF
TGTGCCAGCAGCGTAGTACCGGGGGCCGGGGCTGAAGCTTTCTTT
>TRBJ2-1|TRBV11-2|-|TRBD2
CASSKVLAGAYNEQFF
TGTGCCAGCAGTAAAGTCTTAGCGGGTGCCTACAATGAGCAGTTCTTC
>TRBJ2-7|TRBV6-2/TRBV6-3|-|-
CASSTRSYEQYF
TGTGCCAGCAGCACCCGAAGCTACGAGCAGTACTTC
>TRBJ2-7|TRBV18|-|-
CASSPVRVYEQYF
TGTGCCAGCTCACCAGTCAGGGTCTACGAGCAGTACTTC
>TRBJ2-1|TRBV20-1|few|-
CSAGSAGESYNEQFF
TGCAGTGCTGGGAGTGCTGGCGAATCCTACAATGAGCAGTTCTTC
>TRBJ1-2|TRBV28|-|TRBD1
CASRKSGTGGSYGYTF
TGTGCCAGCAGGAAATCCGGGACAGGGGGCAGCTATGGCTACACCTTC
>TRBJ1-1|TRBV6-6|-|-
CVSRWNTEAFF
TGTGTCAGCAGGTGGAACACTGAAGCTTTCTTT
>TRBJ2-6|TRBV6-2/TRBV6-3|-|-
CASSYSRENPSGANVLTF
TGTGCCAGCAGTTACTCAAGGGAAAACCCTTCTGGGGCCAACGTCCTGACTTTC
>TRBJ1-1|TRBV20-1|-|TRBD1
CSARRQGRGNTEAFF
TGCAGTGCTAGACGACAGGGGCGGGGGAACACTGAAGCTTTCTTT
>TRBJ2-1|TRBV20-1|few|-
CSAKSRTAQGDYNEQFF
TGCAGTGCCAAGTCTCGGACCGCGCAAGGCGATTACAATGAGCAGTTCTTC
>TRBJ2-7|TRBV9|-|-
CASSVGPPYEQYF
TGTGCCAGCAGCGTAGGACCGCCCTACGAGCAGTACTTC
>TRBJ2-3|TRBV5-1|-|-
CASREGESTDTQYF
TGCGCCAGCAGAGAGGGAGAGAGCACAGATACGCAGTATTTT
>TRBJ2-7|TRBV12-3/TRBV12-4|-|TRBD1
CASSLQGVFRYF
TGTGCCAGCAGTTTACAGGGGGTGTTTCGGTACTTC
>TRBJ2-1|TRBV29-1|few|TRBD2
CSVEEPSTSFAYNEQFF
TGCAGCGTTGAAGAGCCTTCGACTAGCTTCGCCTACAATGAGCAGTTCTTC
>TRBJ2-5|TRBV3-1|few|TRBD2
CASRRTSGGRKTQYF
TGTGCCAGCCGTCGGACTAGCGGGGGACGAAAGACCCAGTACTTC
>TRBJ2-7|TRBV12-3/TRBV12-4|-|TRBD2
CASTSGTNPREQYF
TGTGCCAGCACTTCCGGGACTAATCCGCGCGAGCAGTACTTC